The T cell receptor (beta chain) under discussion was sequenced for a study of cytomegalovirus exposure and HLA in healthy donors. Background on the study: Unique TCRs numbering about 85 million, obtained from HLA-typed donors, made up an early data release.

A multiplex PCR was run with 60 Vbeta primers and 13 Jbeta primers. Measured with immunoSEQ multiplex PCR; TCRdb has only the in-frame clones, and not every one. There are about 160,000 clones in the sample; roughly 80% occur only once, and around 1.3% lies in the top ten. About this clone: The antigen is undetermined.

The study's findings and limits: Indistinguishable V segments, including TRBV6-2 and TRBV6-3, were excluded. A later analysis by the authors found several of the most significant clusters apparently linked to common viral pathogens.

Germline V CDR1 and CDR2: LNHDA, SQIVND (reference sequence). The junction had 17 bases not matched to a gene; V was cut back by 7 bases and J by 7 bases. The length of the CDR3 is 17 residues. The V gene is TRBV19, the J gene TRBJ2-1; TRBD2 aligns across 9 bases. The sample was PBMCs. This clonotype was sampled from a woman aged 30 to 39 in good health and CMV-seronegative. This CDR3 reads CASTLSRLAGGPNEQFF. The CDR3 bases are TGTGCCAGTACCCTTTCCCGATTGGCGGGGGGGCCTAATGAGCAGTTCTTC. The entire variable domain, with the rest obtained from reference TRBV19 and TRBJ2-1, is as follows: DGGITQSPKYLFRKEGQNVTLSCEQNLNHDAMYWYRQDPGQGLRLIYYSQIVNDFQKGDIAEGYSVSREKKESFPLTVTSAQKNPTAFYLCASTLSRLAGGPNEQFFGPGTRLTVL.